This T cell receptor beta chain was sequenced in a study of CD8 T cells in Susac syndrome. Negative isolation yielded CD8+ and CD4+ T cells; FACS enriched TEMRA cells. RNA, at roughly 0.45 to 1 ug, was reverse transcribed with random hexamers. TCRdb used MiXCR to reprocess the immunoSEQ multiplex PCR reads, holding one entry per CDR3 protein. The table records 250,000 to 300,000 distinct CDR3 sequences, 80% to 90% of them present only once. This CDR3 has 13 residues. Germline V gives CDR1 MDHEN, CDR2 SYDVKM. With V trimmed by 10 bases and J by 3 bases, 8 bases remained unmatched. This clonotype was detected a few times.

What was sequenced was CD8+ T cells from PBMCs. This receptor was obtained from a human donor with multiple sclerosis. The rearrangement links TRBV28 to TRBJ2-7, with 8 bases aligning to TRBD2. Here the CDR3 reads CAIGSGSDYEQYF. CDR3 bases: TGTGCCATCGGGAGCGGGAGTGACTACGAGCAGTACTTC.